This T cell receptor beta chain was profiled in a study of shared clonotypes between healthy human individuals. From germline, CDR1 is SGHAT and CDR2 FQNNGV. Trimming cost V 6 bases and J 3 bases; bases outside gene matches: 14. CDR3 size: 16 residues. Sequencing used immunoSEQ multiplex PCR; TCRdb keeps in-frame clones, though not all of them. The sample lists about 590,000 clones, roughly 95% occurring once. Naive CD8 cells were CD45RO-negative, positively selected for CCR7, excluding terminally differentiated effector memory CD45RA+ cells. Sequenced input: naive CD8+ T cells sorted from blood. V gene TRBV11-2 combines with J gene TRBJ2-7; 7 bases agree with TRBD2. This receptor was obtained from a woman in her 30s in good health. For the CDR3, the DNA is TGTGCCAGCAGTCGCCTATTGCTAGCGGATAGCTACGAGCAGTACTTC. This encodes CASSRLLLADSYEQYF.